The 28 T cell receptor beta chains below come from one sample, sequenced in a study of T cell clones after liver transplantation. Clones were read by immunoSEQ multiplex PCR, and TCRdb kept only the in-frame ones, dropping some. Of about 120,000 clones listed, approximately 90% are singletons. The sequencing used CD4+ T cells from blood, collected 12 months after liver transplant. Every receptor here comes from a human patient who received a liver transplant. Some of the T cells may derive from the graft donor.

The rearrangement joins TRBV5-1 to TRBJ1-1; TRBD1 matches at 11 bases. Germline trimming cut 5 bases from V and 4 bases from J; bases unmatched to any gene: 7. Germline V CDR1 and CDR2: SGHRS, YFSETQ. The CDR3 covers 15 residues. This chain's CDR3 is CASSYGQGAFTEAFF. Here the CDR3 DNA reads TGCGCCAGCAGTTATGGACAGGGGGCTTTCACTGAAGCTTTCTTT.

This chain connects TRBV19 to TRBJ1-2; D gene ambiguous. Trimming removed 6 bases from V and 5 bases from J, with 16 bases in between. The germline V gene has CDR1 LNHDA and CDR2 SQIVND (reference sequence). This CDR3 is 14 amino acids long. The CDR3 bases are TGTGCCAGTAGGGACCGGGCAGTATTGTATGGCTACACCTTC. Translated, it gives CASRDRAVLYGYTF.

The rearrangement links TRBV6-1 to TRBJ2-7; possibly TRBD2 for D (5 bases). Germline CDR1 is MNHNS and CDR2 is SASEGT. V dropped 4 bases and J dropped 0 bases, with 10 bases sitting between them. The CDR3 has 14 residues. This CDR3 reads CASSGEGGSYEQYF. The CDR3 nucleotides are TGTGCCAGCAGTGGCGAAGGAGGCTCCTACGAGCAGTACTTC.

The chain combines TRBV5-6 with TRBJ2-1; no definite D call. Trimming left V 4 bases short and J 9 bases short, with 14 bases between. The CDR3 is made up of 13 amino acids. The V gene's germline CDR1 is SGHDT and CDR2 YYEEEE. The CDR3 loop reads CASSALPATEQFF. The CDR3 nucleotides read TGTGCCAGCAGCGCCCTTCCGGCCACTGAGCAGTTCTTC.

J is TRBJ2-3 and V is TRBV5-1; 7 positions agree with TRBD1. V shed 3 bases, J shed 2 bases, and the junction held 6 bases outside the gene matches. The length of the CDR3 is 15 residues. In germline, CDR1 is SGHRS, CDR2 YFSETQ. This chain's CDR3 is CASSSRDSTTDTQYF. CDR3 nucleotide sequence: TGCGCCAGCAGCTCCCGGGACAGTACCACAGATACGCAGTATTTT. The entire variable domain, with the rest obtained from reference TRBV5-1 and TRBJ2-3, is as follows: KAGVTQTPRYLIKTRGQQVTLSCSPISGHRSVSWYQQTPGQGLQFLFEYFSETQRNKGNFPGRFSGRQFSNSRSEMNVSTLELGDSALYLCASSSRDSTTDTQYFGPGTRLTVL.

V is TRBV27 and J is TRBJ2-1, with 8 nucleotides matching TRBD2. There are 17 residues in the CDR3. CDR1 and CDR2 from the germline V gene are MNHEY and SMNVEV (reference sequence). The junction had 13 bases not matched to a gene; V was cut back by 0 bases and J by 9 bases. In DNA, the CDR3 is TGTGCCAGCAGTTTATCGTGGGGGACTAGAAAGCACGGTGAGCAGTTCTTC. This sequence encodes CASSLSWGTRKHGEQFF.

The CDR3 DNA reads as TGCGCCAGCTCCCGGCTTGGGGACATGAACACTGAAGCTTTCTTT. As protein: CASSRLGDMNTEAFF. The chain is built from TRBV5-1 and TRBJ1-1, with D possibly TRBD1 on 6 matching bases. CDR3 length: 15 residues. The germline V gene encodes CDR1 SGHRS and CDR2 YFSETQ. Trimming removed 7 bases at V and 0 bases at J, with 16 bases between.

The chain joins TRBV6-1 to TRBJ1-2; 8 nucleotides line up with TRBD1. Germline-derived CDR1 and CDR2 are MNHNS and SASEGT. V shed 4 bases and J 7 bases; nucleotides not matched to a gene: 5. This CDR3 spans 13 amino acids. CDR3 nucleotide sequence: TGTGCCAGCAGTGTCAGGGGGCAGTTTGGCTACACCTTC. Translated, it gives CASSVRGQFGYTF.

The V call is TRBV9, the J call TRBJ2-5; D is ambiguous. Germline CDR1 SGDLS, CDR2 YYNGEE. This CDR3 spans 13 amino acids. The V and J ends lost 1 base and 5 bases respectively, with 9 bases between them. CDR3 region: CASSVIPQETQYF. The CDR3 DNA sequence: TGTGCCAGCAGCGTAATCCCCCAGGAGACCCAGTACTTC.

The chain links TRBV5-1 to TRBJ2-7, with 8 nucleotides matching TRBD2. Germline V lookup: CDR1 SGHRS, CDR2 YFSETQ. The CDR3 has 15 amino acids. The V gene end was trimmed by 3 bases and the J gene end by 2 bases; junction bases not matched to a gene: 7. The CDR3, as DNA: TGCGCCAGCAGCTACCGGGGGGGCGATACCTACGAGCAGTACTTC. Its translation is CASSYRGGDTYEQYF.

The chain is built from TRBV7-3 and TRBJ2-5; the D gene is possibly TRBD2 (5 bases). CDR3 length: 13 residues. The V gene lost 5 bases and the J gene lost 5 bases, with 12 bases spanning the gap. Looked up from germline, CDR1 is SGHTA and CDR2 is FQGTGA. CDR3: CASSPPGGETQYF. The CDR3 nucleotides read TGTGCCAGCAGCCCCCCTGGCGGGGAGACCCAGTACTTC.

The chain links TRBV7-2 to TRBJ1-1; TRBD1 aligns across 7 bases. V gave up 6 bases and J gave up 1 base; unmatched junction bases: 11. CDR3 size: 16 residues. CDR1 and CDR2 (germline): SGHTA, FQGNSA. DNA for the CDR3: TGTGCCAGCAGGCACAATAGACAGGGAAGGAACACTGAAGCTTTCTTT. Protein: CASRHNRQGRNTEAFF.

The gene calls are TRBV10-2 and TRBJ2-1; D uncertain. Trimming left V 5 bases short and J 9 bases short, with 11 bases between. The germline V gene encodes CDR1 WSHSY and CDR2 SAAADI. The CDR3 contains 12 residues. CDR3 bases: TGCGCCAGCAGTCACCCGAAGTCTGAGCAGTTCTTC. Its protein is CASSHPKSEQFF.

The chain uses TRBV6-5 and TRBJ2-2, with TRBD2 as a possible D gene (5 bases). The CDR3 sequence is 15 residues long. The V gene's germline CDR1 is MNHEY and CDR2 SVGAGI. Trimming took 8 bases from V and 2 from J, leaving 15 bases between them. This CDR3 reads CASHRKAVNTGELFF. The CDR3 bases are TGTGCCAGCCATCGGAAAGCGGTTAACACCGGGGAGCTGTTTTTT.

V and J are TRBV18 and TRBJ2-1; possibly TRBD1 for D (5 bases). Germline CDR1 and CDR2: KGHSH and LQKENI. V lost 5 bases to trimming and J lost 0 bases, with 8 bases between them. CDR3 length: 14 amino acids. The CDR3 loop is CASSRGGSYNEQFF. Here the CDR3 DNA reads TGTGCCAGCTCAAGGGGCGGCTCCTACAATGAGCAGTTCTTC.

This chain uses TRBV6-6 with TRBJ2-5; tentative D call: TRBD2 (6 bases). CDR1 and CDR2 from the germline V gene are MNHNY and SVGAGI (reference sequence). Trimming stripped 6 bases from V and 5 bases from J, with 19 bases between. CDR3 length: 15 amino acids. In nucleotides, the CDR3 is TGTGCCAGCAGCCAAGGCGGGACGGTCGGGGAGACCCAGTACTTC. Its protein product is CASSQGGTVGETQYF.

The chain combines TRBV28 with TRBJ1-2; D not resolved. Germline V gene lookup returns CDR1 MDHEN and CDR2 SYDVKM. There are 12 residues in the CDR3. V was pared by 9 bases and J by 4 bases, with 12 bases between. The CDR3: CASGEGSYGYTF. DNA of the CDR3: TGTGCCAGTGGTGAAGGGAGCTATGGCTACACCTTC.

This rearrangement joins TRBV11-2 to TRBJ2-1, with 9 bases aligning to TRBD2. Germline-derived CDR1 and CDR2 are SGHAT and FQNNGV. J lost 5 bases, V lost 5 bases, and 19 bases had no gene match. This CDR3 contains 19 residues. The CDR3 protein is CASSLSLGRLAGTDNEQFF. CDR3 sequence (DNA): TGTGCCAGCAGCCTCAGTTTGGGGCGGCTAGCGGGAACCGACAATGAGCAGTTCTTC.

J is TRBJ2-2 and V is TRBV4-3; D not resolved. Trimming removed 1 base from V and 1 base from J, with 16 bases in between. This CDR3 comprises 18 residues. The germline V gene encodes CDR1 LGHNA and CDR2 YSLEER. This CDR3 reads CASSQVPVGSGNTGELFF. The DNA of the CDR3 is TGCGCCAGCAGCCAAGTCCCAGTGGGTTCGGGGAACACCGGGGAGCTGTTTTTT.

The CDR3 bases are TGTGCCAGCAGGGGGAGACTAGCGGGGCTCCTCTCCTACAATGAGCAGTTCTTC. This gives the protein CASRGRLAGLLSYNEQFF. The chain combines TRBV27 with TRBJ2-1; 11 bases align to TRBD2. CDR3 length: 18 residues. Germline CDR1 reads MNHEY; CDR2 reads SMNVEV (reference sequence). The trim removed 6 bases at V and 0 bases at J, leaving 10 bases unmatched.

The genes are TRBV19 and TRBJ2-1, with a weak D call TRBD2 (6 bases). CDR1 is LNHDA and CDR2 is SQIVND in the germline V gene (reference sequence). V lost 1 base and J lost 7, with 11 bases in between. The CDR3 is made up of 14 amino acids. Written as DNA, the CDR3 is TGTGCCAGTAGTATAGTCGGGAGAGGTAATGAGCAGTTCTTC. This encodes CASSIVGRGNEQFF.

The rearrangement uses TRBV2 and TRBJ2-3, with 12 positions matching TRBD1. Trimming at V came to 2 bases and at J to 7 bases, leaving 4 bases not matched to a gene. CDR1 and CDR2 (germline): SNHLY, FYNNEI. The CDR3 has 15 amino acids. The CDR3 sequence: CASSERGQGANTQYF. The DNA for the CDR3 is TGTGCCAGCAGTGAACGGGGACAGGGGGCAAATACGCAGTATTTT.

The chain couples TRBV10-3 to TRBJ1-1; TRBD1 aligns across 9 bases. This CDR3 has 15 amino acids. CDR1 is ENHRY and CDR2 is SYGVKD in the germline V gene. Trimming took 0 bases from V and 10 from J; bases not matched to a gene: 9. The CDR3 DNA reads TGTGCCATCAGTGAGTCGAGGACAGGGGACTCTGCAGCTTTCTTT. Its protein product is CAISESRTGDSAAFF.

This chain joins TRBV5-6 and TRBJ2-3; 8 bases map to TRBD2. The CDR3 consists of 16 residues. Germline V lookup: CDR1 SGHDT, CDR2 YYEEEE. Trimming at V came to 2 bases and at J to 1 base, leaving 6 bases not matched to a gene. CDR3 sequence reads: CASSFEVTSGTDTQYF. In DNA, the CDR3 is TGTGCCAGCAGCTTTGAGGTGACTAGCGGCACAGATACGCAGTATTTT.

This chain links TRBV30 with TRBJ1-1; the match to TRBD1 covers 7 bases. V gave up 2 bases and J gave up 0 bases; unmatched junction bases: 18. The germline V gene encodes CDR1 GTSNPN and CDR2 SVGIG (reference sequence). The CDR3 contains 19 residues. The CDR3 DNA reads TGTGCCTGGAGTCCAACTATATTTCGACAGGGACCCTTGAACACTGAAGCTTTCTTT. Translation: CAWSPTIFRQGPLNTEAFF. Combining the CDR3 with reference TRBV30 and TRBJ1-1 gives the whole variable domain SQTIHQWPATLVQPVGSPLSLECTVEGTSNPNLYWYRQAAGRGLQLLFYSVGIGQISSEVPQNLSASRPQDRQFILSSKKLLLSDSGFYLCAWSPTIFRQGPLNTEAFFGQGTRLTVV.

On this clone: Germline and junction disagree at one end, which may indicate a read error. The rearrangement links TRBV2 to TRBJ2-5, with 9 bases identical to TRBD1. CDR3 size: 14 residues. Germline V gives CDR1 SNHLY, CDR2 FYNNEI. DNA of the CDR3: TGTGCCAGCAGAGAGGGGACAGGGAGCAACAGAAGGGACTTC. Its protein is CASREGTGSNRRDF. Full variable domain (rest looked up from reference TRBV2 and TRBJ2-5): EPEVTQTPSHQVTQMGQEVILRCVPISNHLYFYWYRQILGQKVEFLVSFYNNEISEKSEIFDDQFSVERPDGSNFTLKIRSTKLEDSAMYFCASREGTGSNRRDFGPGTRLLVL.

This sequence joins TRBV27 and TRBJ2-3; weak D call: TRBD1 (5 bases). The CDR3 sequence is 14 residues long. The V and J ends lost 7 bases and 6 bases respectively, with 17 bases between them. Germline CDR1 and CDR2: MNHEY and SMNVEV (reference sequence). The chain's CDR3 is CASKLVTVQDTQYF. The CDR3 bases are TGTGCCAGCAAGTTGGTGACAGTTCAGGATACGCAGTATTTT.

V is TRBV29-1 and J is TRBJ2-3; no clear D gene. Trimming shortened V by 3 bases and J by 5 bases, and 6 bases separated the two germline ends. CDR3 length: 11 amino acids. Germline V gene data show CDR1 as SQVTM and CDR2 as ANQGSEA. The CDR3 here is CSVDVGDTQYF. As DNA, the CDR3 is TGCAGCGTTGACGTCGGAGATACGCAGTATTTT.